The clone carrying this TCR beta chain was recorded a few times. Its antigen is currently unknown. TCRdb re-called the 5' RACE reads through MiXCR, storing one row per CDR3 protein. This table holds approximately 140,000 distinct CDR3 sequences, under 55% found once. This sample was included in a study of CD8 T cells in ankylosing spondylitis. General observations from the study: In the blood and synovial fluid of reactive arthritis, some motif variants had been previously reported.

The J segment lost 14 bases and the V segment lost 3 bases, leaving 9 bases of the junction unmatched. The germline gives CDR1 LGHDT, CDR2 YNNKEL (reference sequence). The CDR3 contains 13 residues. Sequencing input: synovial fluid, either unsorted or a sorted T cell fraction (not recorded which). The chain employs TRBV3-1 and TRBJ2-3, with 9 bases aligning to TRBD2. The source of this sequence is a male donor with ankylosing spondylitis. The CDR3 sequence is CASSHPTGTSRYF. CDR3 coding DNA: TGTGCCAGCAGCCATCCGACCGGGACTAGCAGGTATTTT.